These 7 T cell receptor beta chains were all obtained from the same sample, sequenced in a study of CD8+ T cells in alopecia areata. Reverse transcribed after extraction, RNA yielded cDNA as the sequencing template. Sequenced by immunoSEQ multiplex PCR; TCRdb stores in-frame clones only, minus some. This sample carries 190,000 or so clones, about 60% of them seen once, and the ten largest clones take 3.3%. Treatment in this sample: oral pan-JAK inhibitor, 5-10 mg twice daily. Here the sequenced sample was CD4+ T cells sorted from blood, taken at week 4, from a patient treated with tofacitinib. These receptors all come from a human donor with alopecia areata.

This clone has only one observation. The J gene is TRBJ2-3, the V gene TRBV2, with D perhaps matching TRBD2 (6 bases). Germline CDR1 reads SNHLY; CDR2 reads FYNNEI. With 8 bases removed from V and 0 bases from J, the gap between germline ends came to 12 bases. The CDR3 covers 14 residues. CDR3 in DNA: TGTGCCAGCGAGGGGACTTATAGCACAGATACGCAGTATTTT. Translated: CASEGTYSTDTQYF.

The chain joins TRBV28 to TRBJ1-1, with D possibly matching TRBD1 (5 bases). The V end was cut by 7 bases, the J end by 0 bases, with 12 bases between. CDR3 size: 14 residues. Per germline, CDR1 MDHEN and CDR2 SYDVKM. Here the CDR3 DNA reads TGTGCCAGCATTAGGGGCGGATTGAACACTGAAGCTTTCTTT. Translated: CASIRGGLNTEAFF.

This chain joins TRBV27 and TRBJ2-5; 9 nucleotides agree with TRBD1. Per the germline V gene, CDR1 is MNHEY and CDR2 is SMNVEV (reference sequence). The CDR3 consists of 17 residues. V shed 2 bases and J 4 bases; nucleotides not matched to a gene: 11. This chain's CDR3 is CASSLTPTGGLLETQYF. As DNA, the CDR3 is TGTGCCAGCAGTTTAACTCCGACAGGGGGGTTGCTAGAGACCCAGTACTTC.

The chain carries TRBV23-1 and TRBJ2-7; 11 nucleotides agree with TRBD2. TRBV23-1 is known as an ORF, though its function is uncertain. CDR3 length equals 17 residues. J gave up 4 bases and V 2 bases, and 10 bases lay outside the gene matches. CDR3 nucleotides: TGCGCCAGCAGTCAAGGCGTCTCCCGACTAGCGGGGTACGAGCAGTACTTC. This translates into CASSQGVSRLAGYEQYF.

In its sample, this clone was seen a few times. The rearrangement joins TRBV29-1 to TRBJ2-7, with D possibly called TRBD1 or TRBD2 (5 bases each). The V end was cut by 7 bases, the J end by 3 bases, with 19 bases between. CDR3 length: 14 residues. The germline gives CDR1 SQVTM, CDR2 ANQGSEA. The CDR3 is CSARRGDKGYEQYF. The DNA of the CDR3 is TGCAGCGCCCGAAGAGGGGATAAGGGCTACGAGCAGTACTTC.

A few counts support this clone. V usage is TRBV28 and J usage is TRBJ2-2, with D tentatively TRBD1 (5 bases). This CDR3 has 16 amino acids. V lost 4 bases and J lost 2, with 14 bases in between. The V gene's germline CDR1 is MDHEN and CDR2 SYDVKM. CDR3 region: CASSSQRQPNTGELFF. The CDR3 DNA sequence: TGTGCCAGCAGTTCCCAACGACAGCCTAACACCGGGGAGCTGTTTTTT.

The chain couples TRBV9 to TRBJ2-7; TRBD1 aligns across 8 bases. CDR3 length: 14 amino acids. Germline loops: CDR1 SGDLS, CDR2 YYNGEE. V lost 9 bases, J lost 3 bases, and 11 bases stayed unmatched. The CDR3, as DNA: TGTGCCACCCGCGACCGGGACAGGCGCTACGAGCAGTACTTC. Protein sequence: CATRDRDRRYEQYF.